The 30 T cell receptor beta chains reported below all come from one sample, sequenced in a study of quantifying T cell responses using KT2 cells (dated by TCRdb to about 2017). With regard to the full study: RNA was DNase-treated and reverse transcribed with TCR alpha and beta constant-region primers, mostly using SuperScript III.

Libraries were constructed by UMI-ligation and nested PCR. This sample was sequenced with an Illumina MiSeq. A single-stranded oligonucleotide bearing the Illumina SP2 sequence and a UMI was ligated to the 3' end of the cDNA with T4 RNA ligase 1. PCR1 was run for roughly 4 cycles (98 degrees C for 15 s, 69 degrees C for 30 s, 72 degrees C for 40 s), and an equimolar mix of RC1.1 and RC1.2, covering TRBC1 and TRBC2, was used as the beta primer. In-frame beta chains were kept once TCRdb had trimmed the public reads at Q25 with fastp and called clones with MiXCR. Identical CDR3 protein sequences are pooled into one entry, listed with their most common genes and DNA. The sample records 40,000 to 50,000 distinct CDR3 sequences, about 18% of which are singletons. The ten largest clones add up to over 40% of the sample. Sequenced material: PBMCs spiked with cells of the T cell clone KT2. Every receptor here comes from a human donor.

The table lists this clonotype with a few counts. The chain uses TRBV6-2 or TRBV6-3 and TRBJ1-5, with D tentatively TRBD1 (6 bases). This CDR3 region has 16 residues. Trimming removed 9 bases from V and 3 bases from J, with 21 bases in between. Germline loops: CDR1 MNHEY, CDR2 SVGEGT. The CDR3 protein is CASSGVRDILNQPQHF. CDR3 bases: TGTGCCAGTTCGGGGGTGCGGGACATACTCAATCAGCCCCAGCATTTT.

This clonotype came up many times. The chain links TRBV20-1 to TRBJ1-2, with 7 bases matching TRBD1. The CDR3 contains 13 residues. Germline V gene sequence: CDR1 DFQATT, CDR2 SNEGSKA (reference sequence). The trim removed 0 bases at V and 6 bases at J, leaving 4 bases unmatched. The CDR3 nucleotides read TGCAGTGCTAGAGACTTCAGGGGGAATGGCTACACCTTC. Translation: CSARDFRGNGYTF.

This clonotype was counted at least ten times. The chain employs TRBV25-1 and TRBJ2-7; D is possibly TRBD1 or TRBD2 (6 bases each). CDR3 length: 12 amino acids. Trimming pared 3 bases from V and 5 bases from J, leaving 8 bases between. The germline CDR1 and CDR2 sequences are MGHDK and SYGVNS. The CDR3 spells CASSEGGHEQYF. As DNA, the CDR3 is TGTGCCAGCAGTGAGGGGGGCCACGAGCAGTACTTC.

The table lists this clonotype with a few counts. The chain joins TRBV20-1 to TRBJ2-1; 8 bases line up with TRBD2. Germline CDR1 DFQATT, CDR2 SNEGSKA (reference sequence). With V trimmed by 0 bases and J by 3 bases, 10 bases remained unmatched. The CDR3 sequence is 17 residues long. In DNA form, the CDR3 reads TGCAGTGCTAGAGACGGTTGGTTAGCGGGGAACTACAATGAGCAGTTCTTC. Protein sequence: CSARDGWLAGNYNEQFF.

This clonotype was seen many times. This sequence joins TRBV24-1 and TRBJ2-7; D remains unclear. Per germline, CDR1 KGHDR and CDR2 SFDVKD. Trimming shortened V by 12 bases and J by 3 bases, and 14 bases separated the two germline ends. The CDR3 runs 12 residues. CDR3 protein: CAGPAAFYEQYF. The DNA for the CDR3 is TGTGCCGGACCTGCGGCCTTCTACGAGCAGTACTTC.

This clonotype was seen ten or more times. This sequence joins TRBV19 and TRBJ1-2; D possibly corresponds to TRBD1 (5 bases). There are 12 residues in the CDR3. From germline, CDR1 is LNHDA and CDR2 SQIVND (reference sequence). V was cut by 6 bases and J by 3 bases, with 8 bases left in between. CDR3: CASSDSYYGYTF. DNA for the CDR3: TGTGCCAGTAGCGACAGCTACTATGGCTACACCTTC.

This clonotype was recorded many times. The gene calls are TRBV6-2 or TRBV6-3 and TRBJ2-1, with 8 bases fitting TRBD2. The V segment lost 7 bases and the J segment 0 bases; nucleotides outside the gene matches: 14. CDR1 and CDR2 from the germline V gene are MNHEY and SVGEGT. This CDR3 is 18 amino acids long. In DNA, the CDR3 is TGTGCCAGCACTACCCCGGGGGAAGCGGGAGCCTCCTACAATGAGCAGTTCTTC. Translated: CASTTPGEAGASYNEQFF.

The chain combines TRBV10-3 with TRBJ2-5; TRBD1 matches at 7 bases. The CDR3 is 12 amino acids. Trimming at V came to 11 bases and at J to 2 bases, leaving 5 bases not matched to a gene. The germline V gene encodes CDR1 ENHRY and CDR2 SYGVKD. CDR3 coding DNA: TGTGCCTCCGGGACAGAACAAGAGACCCAGTACTTC. Its protein is CASGTEQETQYF.

The chain carries TRBV2 and TRBJ2-5; 7 bases match TRBD1. V lost 6 bases, J lost 7 bases, and 14 bases stayed unmatched. This CDR3 region has 15 residues. Per germline, CDR1 SNHLY and CDR2 FYNNEI. CDR3 coding DNA: TGTGCCAGCAGCGAACTAGGGACAGAAAAGGCGACCCAGTACTTC. The encoded protein is CASSELGTEKATQYF. Complete variable domain (other parts from reference TRBV2 and TRBJ2-5): EPEVTQTPSHQVTQMGQEVILRCVPISNHLYFYWYRQILGQKVEFLVSFYNNEISEKSEIFDDQFSVERPDGSNFTLKIRSTKLEDSAMYFCASSELGTEKATQYFGPGTRLLVL.

The chain recombines TRBV29-1 with TRBJ2-2; the match to TRBD1 covers 10 bases. The CDR3 consists of 14 residues. Germline V lookup: CDR1 SQVTM, CDR2 ANQGSEA. With 7 bases clipped from V and 4 bases from J, the junction kept 6 bases outside the gene matches. CDR3 protein: CSASGQGTTGELFF. CDR3 nucleotide sequence: TGCAGCGCCTCGGGACAGGGGACCACCGGGGAGCTGTTTTTT.

This clonotype was detected many times. The chain recombines TRBV11-3 with TRBJ2-1; 8 nucleotides match TRBD2. CDR3 length equals 14 residues. After removal of 1 base from V and 4 bases from J, the junction contained 0 bases not matched to a gene. The germline gives CDR1 SGHNT, CDR2 YENEEA. The CDR3 bases are TGTGCCAGCAGCTTAGCGGGGGGGTACAATGAGCAGTTCTTC. This sequence encodes CASSLAGGYNEQFF.

In this sample, this clonotype turned up a few times. The chain uses TRBV12-3 or TRBV12-4 and TRBJ1-2; no definite D call. Trimming removed 6 bases at V and 8 bases at J, with 16 bases between. The length of the CDR3 is 13 residues. As DNA, the CDR3 is TGTGCCAGCAGCCCATCAGGTTTTTTAGGCTACACCTTC. It translates to CASSPSGFLGYTF.

The rearrangement joins TRBV3-1 to TRBJ1-1; no definite D call. CDR3 length equals 14 residues. In germline, CDR1 is LGHDT, CDR2 YNNKEL (reference sequence). Deletions cut 2 bases from V and 2 bases from J, with 9 bases between. CDR3 DNA sequence: TGTGCCAGCAGCCAACAGAGACTAAACACTGAAGCTTTCTTT. Protein product: CASSQQRLNTEAFF.

The V call is TRBV27, the J call TRBJ1-1; TRBD1 is a possible D gene (5 bases). V lost 3 bases, J lost 3 bases, and 8 bases lay in between. The CDR3 covers 13 residues. Germline CDR1 MNHEY, CDR2 SMNVEV (reference sequence). The CDR3 sequence: CASSFRADTEAFF. CDR3 sequence (DNA): TGTGCCAGCAGTTTCAGGGCAGACACTGAAGCTTTCTTT.

This clonotype turned up a few times. One end of the junction is discordant with germline, which a read error may explain. The rearrangement uses TRBV7-8 and TRBJ2-7; 7 bases map to TRBD2. Germline V lookup: CDR1 SGHVS, CDR2 FQNEAQ. The CDR3 loop spans 14 amino acids. Written as DNA, the CDR3 is TGTGCCAGCAGCCTAGCGGCCTGGGGCGACGAGCAGTACTTC. This encodes CASSLAAWGDEQYF.

This chain links TRBV7-9 with TRBJ1-4; 12 nucleotides line up with TRBD1. The germline V gene has CDR1 SEHNR and CDR2 FQNEAQ (reference sequence). This CDR3 has 15 amino acids. V shed 5 bases and J 8 bases; nucleotides not matched to a gene: 6. This CDR3 reads CASSAGTGGREKLFF. For the CDR3, the DNA is TGTGCCAGCAGCGCGGGGACAGGGGGCCGCGAAAAACTGTTTTTT.

The chain has TRBV4-3 and TRBJ2-3, with D possibly TRBD1 on 5 matching bases. CDR1 is LGHNA, CDR2 YSLEER, per germline. The CDR3 consists of 18 residues. Trimming took off 0 bases at V and 5 bases at J, with 21 bases between the two ends. The CDR3 sequence is CASSQDSAPGSSQDTQYF. The CDR3 DNA reads as TGCGCCAGCAGCCAAGATTCAGCTCCAGGGTCATCGCAAGATACGCAGTATTTT.

This clonotype has a handful of counts. Here the CDR3 reads CSARGGGGAIWSNEQFF. In DNA, the CDR3 is TGCAGTGCTAGAGGAGGCGGGGGGGCCATTTGGTCGAATGAGCAGTTCTTC. The chain combines TRBV20-1 with TRBJ2-1; 9 bases match TRBD2. The V and J ends lost 1 base and 7 bases, in that order; junction bases with no gene match: 14. The CDR3 contains 17 residues. The germline V gene has CDR1 DFQATT and CDR2 SNEGSKA (reference sequence).

This clonotype was observed many times. The gene calls are TRBV12-3 or TRBV12-4 and TRBJ2-1, with 7 bases aligning to TRBD2. CDR3 length: 13 residues. Unmatched junction bases numbered 1, after V lost 4 bases and J lost 4 bases. The CDR3 DNA is TGTGCCAGCAGTTGGGAGGGTTACAATGAGCAGTTCTTC. Translated, it gives CASSWEGYNEQFF.

This clonotype has a handful of counts. The chain couples TRBV20-1 to TRBJ2-5; D is possibly TRBD2 (6 bases). The CDR3 is 15 amino acids. Trimming left V 5 bases short and J 0 bases short, with 16 bases between. Germline V lookup: CDR1 DFQATT, CDR2 SNEGSKA (reference sequence). The CDR3 sequence is CSASLRDWYQETQYF. DNA of the CDR3: TGCAGTGCTTCGCTCCGGGACTGGTACCAAGAGACCCAGTACTTC.

This clonotype was detected only a few times. V usage is TRBV6-5 and J usage is TRBJ2-3; possibly TRBD1 for D (7 bases). V gave up 2 bases and J gave up 4 bases, with 28 bases separating them. The CDR3 length is 20 residues. The germline gives CDR1 MNHEY, CDR2 SVGAGI. The CDR3 is CASSYHVTRGRLNPSDTQYF. CDR3 sequence (DNA): TGTGCCAGCAGTTACCACGTAACCAGGGGGAGGTTGAACCCTTCAGATACGCAGTATTTT.

This sequence joins TRBV19 and TRBJ1-5; D unclear. Between the trimmed V and J ends, which lost 8 bases and 11 bases, there was a span of 13 bases. CDR3 length: 11 residues. Looked up from germline, CDR1 is LNHDA and CDR2 is SQIVND (reference sequence). The CDR3 is CASGSSAAQHF. In DNA, the CDR3 is TGTGCCAGTGGATCTTCGGCGGCCCAGCATTTT.

This clonotype was observed a few times. The chain uses TRBV6-5 and TRBJ1-4; the D is unclear. With 4 bases removed from V and 7 bases from J, the gap between germline ends came to 16 bases. Germline V gene sequence: CDR1 MNHEY, CDR2 SVGAGI. CDR3 length equals 15 residues. CDR3 loop: CASSSKWSRGEKLFF. The CDR3 coding sequence is TGTGCCAGCAGTTCGAAGTGGTCTCGGGGTGAAAAACTGTTTTTT.

This clonotype turned up a few times. The rearrangement joins TRBV20-1 to TRBJ2-1, with 12 nucleotides matching TRBD2. Germline-derived CDR1 and CDR2 are DFQATT and SNEGSKA (reference sequence). V was clipped by 3 bases and J by 0 bases; unmatched bases: 9. The CDR3 has 18 residues. Here the CDR3 reads CSASGSSGRGVSYNEQFF. DNA of the CDR3: TGCAGTGCTAGTGGGTCTAGCGGGAGGGGGGTCTCCTACAATGAGCAGTTCTTC.

There are a few counts of this clonotype. Written as DNA, the CDR3 is TGCAGTGCTGGCTCCCCCCAGGGGAGCTACGAGCAGTACTTC. It codes for CSAGSPQGSYEQYF. This chain connects TRBV20-1 to TRBJ2-7; D is perhaps TRBD1 (6 bases). This CDR3 contains 14 residues. Germline V gene sequence: CDR1 DFQATT, CDR2 SNEGSKA (reference sequence). Between the trimmed V and J ends, which lost 5 bases and 3 bases, there was a span of 17 bases.

This clonotype appeared a few times. The chain couples TRBV12-3 or TRBV12-4 to TRBJ2-5; 10 bases line up with TRBD2. J was trimmed by 1 base and V by 8 bases; bases with no gene match: 13. CDR3 size: 17 residues. The CDR3: CASLGRRLAGVQETQYF. CDR3 coding DNA: TGTGCCAGCCTTGGGAGGCGGCTAGCGGGAGTCCAAGAGACCCAGTACTTC.

This clonotype was seen just once. V usage is TRBV5-1 and J usage is TRBJ1-1; D gene ambiguous. Trimming removed 3 bases from V and 1 base from J, with 10 bases in between. Germline lookup yields CDR1 SGHRS and CDR2 YFSETQ. The CDR3 contains 14 residues. The CDR3 sequence: CASSSSPGNTEAFF. The CDR3 DNA sequence: TGCGCCAGCAGCTCCTCCCCGGGGAACACTGAAGCTTTCTTT.

This clonotype was observed a single time. The rearrangement links TRBV20-1 to TRBJ2-3; the D gene is possibly TRBD2 (6 bases). Trimming took 5 bases from V and 4 from J, leaving 13 bases between them. This CDR3 is built from 13 residues. Germline-derived CDR1 and CDR2 are DFQATT and SNEGSKA (reference sequence). CDR3 amino acids: CSAGSSAADTQYF. The CDR3 DNA follows: TGCAGTGCTGGTTCTAGCGCGGCAGATACGCAGTATTTT.

Relative to its sample, this clonotype is medium-sized. The V and J genes are TRBV13 and TRBJ2-5; D perhaps matches TRBD1 (6 bases). Germline CDR1 is PRHDT and CDR2 is FYEKMQ (reference sequence). The length of the CDR3 is 17 residues. The ends were cut back, 5 bases at V and 5 bases at J, with 24 bases in the middle. The CDR3 loop reads CASSTYSWGPIWETQYF. The CDR3 bases are TGTGCCAGCAGCACTTATAGCTGGGGGCCCATTTGGGAGACCCAGTACTTC.

CDR3 coding DNA: TGCAGTGCTAGAGGACTAGCGGGAGCATCCTACAATGAGCAGTTCTTC. Residues: CSARGLAGASYNEQFF. V and J are TRBV20-1 and TRBJ2-1, with 12 nucleotides matching TRBD2. This CDR3 is 16 amino acids long. Unmatched junction bases numbered 2, after V lost 1 base and J lost 1 base. CDR1 DFQATT and CDR2 SNEGSKA come from the germline V gene (reference sequence).